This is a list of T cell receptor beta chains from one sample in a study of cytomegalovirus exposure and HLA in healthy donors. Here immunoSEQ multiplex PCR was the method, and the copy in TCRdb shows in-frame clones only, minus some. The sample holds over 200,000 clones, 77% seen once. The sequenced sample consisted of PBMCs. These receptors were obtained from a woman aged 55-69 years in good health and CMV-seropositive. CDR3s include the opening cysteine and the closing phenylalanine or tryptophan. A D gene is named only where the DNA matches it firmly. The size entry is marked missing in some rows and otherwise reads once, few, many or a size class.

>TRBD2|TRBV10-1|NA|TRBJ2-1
TGCGCCAGCAGTCCGGGGGGACCCTACAATGAGCAGTTCTTC
CASSPGGPYNEQFF
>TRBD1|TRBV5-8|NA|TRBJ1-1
TGTGCCAGCAGCCCTGGCAAGGGACAGGTGAACACTGAAGCTTTCTTT
CASSPGKGQVNTEAFF
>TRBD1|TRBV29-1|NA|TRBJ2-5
TGCAGCGTGGCAGGGGGCGCGGGGGAGACCCAGTACTTC
CSVAGGAGETQYF
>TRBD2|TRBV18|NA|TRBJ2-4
TGTGCCAGCTCACCGCGGGGGGAGGAGGCCAAAAACATTCAGTACTTC
CASSPRGEEAKNIQYF
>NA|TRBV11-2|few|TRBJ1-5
TGTGCCAGCAGCTTACAGGGTAGCAATCAGCCCCAGCATTTT
CASSLQGSNQPQHF
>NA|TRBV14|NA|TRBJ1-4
TGTGCCAGCAGCCAAGTAACAGGGAGTGGTGAAAAACTGTTTTTT
CASSQVTGSGEKLFF
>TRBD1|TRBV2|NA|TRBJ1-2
TGTGCCAGCAGTTTCGGGACAGTATATGGCTACACCTTC
CASSFGTVYGYTF
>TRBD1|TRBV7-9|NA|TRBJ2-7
TGTGCCAGCAGCTTAGGGGACAGGGACTACGAGCAGTACTTC
CASSLGDRDYEQYF
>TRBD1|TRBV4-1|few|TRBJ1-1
TGCGCCAGCAGCCCCACCTCGGCAGGGGGGTACACTGAAGCTTTCTTT
CASSPTSAGGYTEAFF
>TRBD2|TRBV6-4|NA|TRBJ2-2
TGTGCCAGCAGTGAAGGCCTAGCGGGGACCGGGGAGCTGTTTTTT
CASSEGLAGTGELFF
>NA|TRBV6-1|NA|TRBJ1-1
TGTGCCAGCAGCGGCCAGGAGACGGGAAACACTGAAGCTTTCTTT
CASSGQETGNTEAFF
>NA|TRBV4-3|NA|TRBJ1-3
TGCGCCAGCAGCCCCCGTTCTGGAAACACCATATATTTT
CASSPRSGNTIYF
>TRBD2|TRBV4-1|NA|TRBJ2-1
TGCGCCAGCAGCCAAGATGTTGGGGCTAGCGGGGTGTGGGATGAGCAGTTCTTC
CASSQDVGASGVWDEQFF
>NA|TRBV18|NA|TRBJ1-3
TGTGCCAGCTCACCCACCGAGTCTACGTCTGGAAACACCATATATTTT
CASSPTESTSGNTIYF
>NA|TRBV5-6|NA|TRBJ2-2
TGTGCCAGCAGCTTGGATCTTGGAGTTAACACCGGGGAGCTGTTTTTT
CASSLDLGVNTGELFF
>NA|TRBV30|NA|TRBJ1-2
TGTGCCTGGGGACAGAACTATGGCTACACCTTC
CAWGQNYGYTF
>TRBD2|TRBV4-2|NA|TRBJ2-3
TGTGCCAGCAGCCAAGAAGGGACTACCGCTGCAGATACGCAGTATTTT
CASSQEGTTAADTQYF
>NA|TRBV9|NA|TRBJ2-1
TGTGCCAGCAGCCTTGGCCAGGGGAACAATGAGCAGTTCTTC
CASSLGQGNNEQFF
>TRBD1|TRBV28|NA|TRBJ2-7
TGTGCCAGCAGCTTGACAGGGCCACTCTACGAGCAGTACTTC
CASSLTGPLYEQYF
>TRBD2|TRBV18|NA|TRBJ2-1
TGTGCCAGCTCACCGGTTAGCGGGACGAGTGAGCAGTTCTTC
CASSPVSGTSEQFF
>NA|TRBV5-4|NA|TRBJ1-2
TGTGCCAGCAGCTTGGGACAGGACACTAACTATGGCTACACCTTC
CASSLGQDTNYGYTF
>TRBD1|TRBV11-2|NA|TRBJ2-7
TGTGCCAGCAGCCCCTGGACAGGGGATAGAGAGCAGTACTTC
CASSPWTGDREQYF
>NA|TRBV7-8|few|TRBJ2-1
TGTGCCAGCGGCCTTCGGGACTCCAATCCAAAACTCAATGAGCAGTTCTTC
CASGLRDSNPKLNEQFF
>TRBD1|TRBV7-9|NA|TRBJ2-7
TGTTCCAGCAGCCGCCGGGGACAGGACTACGAGCAGTACTTC
CSSSRRGQDYEQYF
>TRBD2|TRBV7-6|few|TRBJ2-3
TGTGCCAGCAGCCCTACCCCGACTAGCGGGGCAGATACGCAGTATTTT
CASSPTPTSGADTQYF
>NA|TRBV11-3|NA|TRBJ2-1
TGTGCCAGCAGCTTAGAGACAGGACCTTACAATGAGCAGTTCTTC
CASSLETGPYNEQFF
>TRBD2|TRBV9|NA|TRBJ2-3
TGTGCCAGCAGCGTAGGGCTAGCGGCTAGCACAGATACGCAGTATTTT
CASSVGLAASTDTQYF
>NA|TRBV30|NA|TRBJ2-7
TGTGCCTCGCACGGGCAGTACTTC
CASHGQYF
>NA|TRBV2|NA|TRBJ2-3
TGTGCCAGCAATACCGACTGGGGCACAGATACGCAGTATTTT
CASNTDWGTDTQYF
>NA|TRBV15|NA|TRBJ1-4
TGTGCCACCCGGGGTGAGGAAAAACTGTTTTTT
CATRGEEKLFF
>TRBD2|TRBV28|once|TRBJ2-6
TGTGCCAGCAGTGAAGGCGGGGGCTCTGGGGCCAACGTCCTGACTTTC
CASSEGGGSGANVLTF
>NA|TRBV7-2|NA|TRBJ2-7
TGTGCCAGCAGCTTATTCCGCAATCGGGAGCAGAGCTCCTACGAGCAGTACTTC
CASSLFRNREQSSYEQYF
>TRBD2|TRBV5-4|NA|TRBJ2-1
TGTGCCAGCAGCTCAGGGACTAGATGGATAGGGGCGCAGTTCTTC
CASSSGTRWIGAQFF
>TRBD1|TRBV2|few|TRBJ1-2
TGTGCCAGCAGTGATCGCGGGACAGGGGACTATGGCTACACCTTC
CASSDRGTGDYGYTF
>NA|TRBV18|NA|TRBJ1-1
TGTGCCAGCACCACAATACAGGGCGAAGCTTTCTTT
CASTTIQGEAFF
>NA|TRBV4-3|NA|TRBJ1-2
TGCGCCAGCAGCCAAGAGAGGAAAGCTAACTATGGCTACACCTTC
CASSQERKANYGYTF
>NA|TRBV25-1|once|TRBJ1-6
TGTGCCAGCAGTGAATCCATTTCACCCCTCCACTTT
CASSESISPLHF
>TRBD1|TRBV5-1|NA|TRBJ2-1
TGCGCCAGCAGGGTCCGGGACAGGGAAGGGGCTGAGCAGTTCTTC
CASRVRDREGAEQFF
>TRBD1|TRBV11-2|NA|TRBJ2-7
TGTGCCAGCAGCCAGACAGGGGTCTCCTACGAGCAGTACTTC
CASSQTGVSYEQYF
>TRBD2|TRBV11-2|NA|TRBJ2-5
TGTGCCAGCAGCCCCAGGGCGGGGGACGGCGAGACCCAGTACTTC
CASSPRAGDGETQYF
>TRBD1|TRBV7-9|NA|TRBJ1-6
TGTGCCAGCAGCCTAGGACAGGGGTCTGGATCCTATAATTCACCCCTCCACTTT
CASSLGQGSGSYNSPLHF
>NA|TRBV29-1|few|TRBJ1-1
TGCAGCGTTGGGGACAACCTGAACACTGAAGCTTTCTTT
CSVGDNLNTEAFF